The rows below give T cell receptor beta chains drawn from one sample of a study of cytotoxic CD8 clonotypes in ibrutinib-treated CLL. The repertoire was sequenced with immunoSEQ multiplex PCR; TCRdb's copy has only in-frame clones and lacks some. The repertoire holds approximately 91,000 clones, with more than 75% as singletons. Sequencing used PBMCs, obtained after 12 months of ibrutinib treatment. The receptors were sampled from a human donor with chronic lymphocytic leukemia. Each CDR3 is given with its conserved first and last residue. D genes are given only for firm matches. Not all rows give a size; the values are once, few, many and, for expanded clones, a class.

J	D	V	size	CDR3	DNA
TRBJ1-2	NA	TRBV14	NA	CASSQLGAGGVHTF	TGTGCCAGCAGCCAATTGGGGGCCGGGGGTGTACACACCTTC
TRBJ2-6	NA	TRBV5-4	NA	CASSLDPGAGANVLTF	TGTGCCAGCAGCTTGGACCCAGGGGCAGGGGCCAACGTCCTGACTTTC
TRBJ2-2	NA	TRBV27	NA	CASSLGGGGTGELFF	TGTGCCAGCAGTTTGGGGGGAGGCGGGACCGGGGAGCTGTTTTTT
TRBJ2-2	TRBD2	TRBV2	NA	CASRKLAGDPTGELFF	TGTGCCAGCAGGAAACTAGCGGGAGACCCCACCGGGGAGCTGTTTTTT
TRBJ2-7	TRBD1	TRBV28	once	CASSLSDGRGPPYEQYF	TGTGCCAGCAGTTTATCCGACGGCAGGGGGCCCCCCTACGAGCAGTACTTC
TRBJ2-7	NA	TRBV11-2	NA	CASSQTTGREQYF	TGTGCCAGCAGCCAAACCACAGGGCGAGAGCAGTACTTC
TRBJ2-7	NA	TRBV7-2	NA	CASSPGQRYEQYF	TGTGCCAGCAGCCCAGGACAGCGATACGAGCAGTACTTC
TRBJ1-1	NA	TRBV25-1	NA	CASSEWEGANTEAFF	TGTGCCAGCAGTGAATGGGAAGGGGCGAACACTGAAGCTTTCTTT
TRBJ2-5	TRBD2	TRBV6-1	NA	CASSELAGGQETQYF	TGTGCCAGCAGTGAACTAGCGGGGGGGCAAGAGACCCAGTACTTC
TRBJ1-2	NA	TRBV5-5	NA	CASTLLGARGLDGYTF	TGTGCCAGCACCCTGTTGGGGGCCCGGGGGTTGGATGGCTACACCTTC
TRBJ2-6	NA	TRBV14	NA	CASSPGGAAANVLTF	TGTGCCAGCAGCCCAGGGGGGGCGGCGGCCAACGTCCTGACTTTC
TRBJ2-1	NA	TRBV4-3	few	CASSQFLARGPLNNEQFF	TGCGCCAGCAGCCAATTTTTAGCCCGAGGGCCCCTGAACAATGAGCAGTTCTTC
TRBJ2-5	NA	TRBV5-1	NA	CASSGAPPQETQYF	TGCGCCAGCAGCGGTGCCCCTCCGCAAGAGACCCAGTACTTC
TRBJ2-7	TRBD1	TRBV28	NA	CASRGQHSYEQYF	TGTGCCAGCAGGGGACAGCACTCCTACGAGCAGTACTTC
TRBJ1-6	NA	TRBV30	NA	CASPGDTNSPLHF	TGTGCCTCCCCCGGGGACACCAATTCACCCCTCCACTTT
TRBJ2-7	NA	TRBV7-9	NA	CASSFSYEQYF	TGTGCCAGCAGCTTCTCGTACGAGCAGTACTTC
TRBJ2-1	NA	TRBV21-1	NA	CASSKSWPVGCDEQFF	TGTGCCAGCAGCAAATCGTGGCCAGTGGGGTGTGATGAGCAGTTCTTC
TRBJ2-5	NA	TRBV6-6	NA	CATQGGETQYF	TGTGCCACACAGGGGGGGGAGACCCAGTACTTC
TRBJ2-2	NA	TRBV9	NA	CASSPWGGELFF	TGTGCCAGCAGCCCCTGGGGCGGGGAGCTGTTTTTT
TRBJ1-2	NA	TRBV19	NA	CASSIRLPGGGYTF	TGTGCCAGTAGTATTCGGCTTCCGGGTGGTGGCTACACCTTC
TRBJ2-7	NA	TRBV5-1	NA	CASSPSGTSYEQYF	TGCGCCAGCAGCCCGTCGGGCACCAGCTACGAGCAGTACTTC
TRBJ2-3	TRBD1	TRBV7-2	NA	CASSPRRDRGTDTQYF	TGTGCCAGCAGCCCTAGGCGGGACAGGGGGACAGATACGCAGTATTTT
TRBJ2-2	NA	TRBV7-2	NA	CASSHFNEELFF	TGTGCCAGCAGCCACTTCAACGAGGAGCTGTTTTTT
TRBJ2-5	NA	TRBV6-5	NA	CASRGEGRGGETQYF	TGTGCCAGCAGGGGCGAGGGCAGGGGAGGAGAGACCCAGTACTTC
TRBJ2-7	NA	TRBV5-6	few	CASSLGLGAGEQYF	TGTGCCAGCAGCTTGGGGCTGGGGGCGGGGGAGCAGTACTTC
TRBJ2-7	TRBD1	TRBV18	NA	CASSPTAGQGVEQYF	TGTGCCAGCTCACCCACCGCGGGACAGGGAGTGGAGCAGTACTTC
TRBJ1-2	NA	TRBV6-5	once	CASSSPRSDGIYGYTF	TGTGCCAGCAGTTCCCCACGCTCCGACGGAATCTATGGCTACACCTTC
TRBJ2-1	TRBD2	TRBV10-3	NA	CAISDGVRLAGEDSYNEQFF	TGTGCCATCAGTGATGGGGTAAGGCTAGCGGGGGAGGACTCCTACAATGAGCAGTTCTTC
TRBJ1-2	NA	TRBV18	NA	CASSPGQGHSHGYTF	TGTGCCAGCTCACCGGGGCAGGGGCACTCCCATGGCTACACCTTC
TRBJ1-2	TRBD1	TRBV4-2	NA	CASTKDRANYGYTF	TGTGCCAGCACCAAGGACAGGGCCAACTATGGCTACACCTTC
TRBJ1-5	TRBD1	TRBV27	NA	CASSFRGQGQPQHF	TGTGCCAGCAGTTTTAGGGGGCAGGGTCAGCCCCAGCATTTT
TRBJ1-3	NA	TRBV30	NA	CAWSAPTTHNTIYF	TGTGCCTGGAGTGCCCCAACCACGCACAACACCATATATTTT
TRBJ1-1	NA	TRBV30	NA	CAWSDWDRNTEAFF	TGTGCCTGGAGTGACTGGGACCGGAACACTGAAGCTTTCTTT
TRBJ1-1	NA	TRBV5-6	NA	CASSLGARGGEAFF	TGTGCCAGCAGCCTGGGGGCAAGGGGAGGTGAAGCTTTCTTT
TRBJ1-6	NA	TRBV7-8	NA	CASSLQPNSPLHF	TGTGCCAGCAGCTTGCAGCCCAATTCACCCCTCCACTTT
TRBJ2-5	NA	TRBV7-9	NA	CASSLGEAQYF	TGTGCCAGCAGCTTAGGGGAGGCCCAGTACTTC
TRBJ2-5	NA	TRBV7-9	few	CASSLQGTLQETQYF	TGTGCCAGCAGCTTACAGGGGACCCTACAAGAGACCCAGTACTTC
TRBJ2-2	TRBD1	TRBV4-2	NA	CASSPTRTGATGELFF	TGTGCCAGCAGCCCAACCCGGACAGGGGCCACCGGGGAGCTGTTTTTT
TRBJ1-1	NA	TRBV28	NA	CASSSGADSRPTEAFF	TGTGCCAGCAGCTCGGGGGCAGACAGCCGACCTACTGAAGCTTTCTTT
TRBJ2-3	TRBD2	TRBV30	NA	CAWSWRGGADTQYF	TGTGCCTGGAGTTGGCGGGGGGGCGCCGATACGCAGTATTTT